The source of this T cell receptor beta chain is a study of molecular identifiers for immune sequencing clone quantification. Findings and limits, study-wide: Over 99% of CMV-specific effector molecules, but under 1% of naive ones, were in clones above 20 copies. With a barcode shared among identical TCR molecules, highly expanded clone sizes could be underestimated.

The length of the CDR3 is 15 residues. CDR1 is SGDLS, CDR2 YYNGEE, per germline. Trimming removed 4 bases at V and 3 bases at J, with 17 bases between. Library preparation followed earlier protocols using designated TCR primers. TCRdb re-analysed the PCR reads in MiXCR, keeping a single row per CDR3 protein. The table records approximately 550,000 distinct CDR3 sequences, less than 30% of them present only once. This clonotype was observed a handful of times. What it binds is not known. The sequenced sample was naive CD8+ T cells from blood, with Jurkat cell RNA spiked in. Regarding subset: FACS-sorted CD8+CD4-CCR7+CD45RA+ naive T cells. This sequence originates from a human donor in good health. Some libraries in this study had Jurkat cell RNA spiked in. The chain couples TRBV9 to TRBJ2-7, with D maybe TRBD1 (6 bases). CDR3 region: CASSPRPGQIYEQYF. In nucleotides, the CDR3 is TGTGCCAGCAGCCCCCGCCCTGGACAGATCTACGAGCAGTACTTC.